This is a list of T cell receptor beta chains from one sample in a study of regulatory T cells in long-lasting Graves disease. TCRdb passed the multiplex PCR reads through MiXCR, listing each CDR3 protein once. Found here are 400,000 to 500,000 distinct CDR3 sequences, about a sixth of them singletons; the top ten hold around 10%. This sample also belongs to another study, concerning T cells in Graves' hyperthyroidism and ophthalmopathy.

Sequenced material: peripheral blood mononuclear cells (PBMCs), taken at new diagnosis, from a patient treated with antithyroid drugs. Receptor source: a woman in her twenties or thirties with Graves disease. Both conserved end residues are part of each CDR3. D genes are given only for firm matches. The size of a clone is reported for some rows only, either as once, few or many, or as a class for expanded clones.

V gene: TRBV4-1; D gene: TRBD2; J gene: TRBJ2-1; clone size: many; CDR3 protein: CASSRTSSNEQFF; CDR3 DNA: TGTGCCAGCAGCAGGACTAGCAGCAATGAGCAGTTCTTC
V gene: TRBV4-3; D gene: .; J gene: TRBJ2-1; clone size: .; CDR3 protein: CASSRDSQSYNEQFF; CDR3 DNA: TGCGCCAGCAGCCGAGACAGTCAATCCTACAATGAGCAGTTCTTC
V gene: TRBV29-1; D gene: TRBD2; J gene: TRBJ2-3; clone size: many; CDR3 protein: CSVGTSFFTDTQYF; CDR3 DNA: TGCAGCGTAGGGACTAGCTTCTTTACAGATACGCAGTATTTT
V gene: TRBV7-2; D gene: .; J gene: TRBJ2-7; clone size: many; CDR3 protein: CASSLQGLRGEQYF; CDR3 DNA: TGTGCCAGCAGCTTACAGGGTTTGAGGGGCGAGCAGTACTTC
V gene: TRBV13; D gene: TRBD2; J gene: TRBJ2-7; clone size: many; CDR3 protein: CASSLGLGTSGGKQYF; CDR3 DNA: TGTGCCAGCAGCTTAGGCCTGGGGACTAGCGGCGGGAAGCAGTACTTC
V gene: TRBV2; D gene: TRBD2; J gene: TRBJ2-3; clone size: many; CDR3 protein: CASRSPSGQGPDTQYF; CDR3 DNA: TGTGCCAGCCGTTCACCTAGCGGACAAGGCCCAGATACGCAGTATTTT
V gene: TRBV6-5; D gene: .; J gene: TRBJ2-3; clone size: many; CDR3 protein: CASSYSGLDTQYF; CDR3 DNA: TGTGCCAGCAGTTACTCGGGGTTGGATACGCAGTATTTT
V gene: TRBV9; D gene: .; J gene: TRBJ2-2; clone size: .; CDR3 protein: CASSVARGGELFF; CDR3 DNA: TGTGCCAGCAGCGTAGCACGAGGCGGGGAGCTGTTTTTT
V gene: TRBV6-1; D gene: TRBD2; J gene: TRBJ2-7; clone size: many; CDR3 protein: CASSRTSALYEQYF; CDR3 DNA: TGTGCCAGCAGCCGAACTAGCGCCCTCTACGAGCAGTACTTC
V gene: TRBV2; D gene: TRBD2; J gene: TRBJ2-5; clone size: few; CDR3 protein: CASRPLAGDGETQYF; CDR3 DNA: TGTGCCAGCAGGCCACTAGCGGGAGATGGAGAGACCCAGTACTTC
V gene: TRBV19; D gene: TRBD2; J gene: TRBJ2-1; clone size: .; CDR3 protein: CASAGTSGRDTFF; CDR3 DNA: TGTGCCAGTGCGGGGACTAGCGGGAGGGATACGTTCTTC
V gene: TRBV15; D gene: TRBD1; J gene: TRBJ1-6; clone size: many; CDR3 protein: CATSGGEGAGNSPLHF; CDR3 DNA: TGTGCCACCAGCGGAGGCGAGGGGGCGGGTAATTCACCCCTCCACTTT
V gene: TRBV5-1; D gene: TRBD2; J gene: TRBJ2-7; clone size: .; CDR3 protein: CASSMGLAGVKYF; CDR3 DNA: TGCGCCAGCAGCATGGGACTAGCGGGAGTAAAGTACTTC
V gene: TRBV28; D gene: .; J gene: TRBJ1-2; clone size: many; CDR3 protein: CASSFGGASGYTF; CDR3 DNA: TGTGCCAGCAGTTTCGGGGGGGCGAGTGGCTACACCTTC
V gene: TRBV20-1; D gene: TRBD2; J gene: TRBJ2-7; clone size: .; CDR3 protein: CSARGGLAGENSYEQYF; CDR3 DNA: TGCAGTGCCAGGGGGGGACTAGCGGGTGAAAACTCCTACGAGCAGTACTTC
V gene: TRBV5-1; D gene: .; J gene: TRBJ2-1; clone size: many; CDR3 protein: CASSLGRGPITYNEQFF; CDR3 DNA: TGCGCCAGCAGCTTGGGCAGGGGCCCGATAACCTACAATGAGCAGTTCTTC
V gene: TRBV2; D gene: TRBD1; J gene: TRBJ1-5; clone size: .; CDR3 protein: CASTATGEPQPQHF; CDR3 DNA: TGTGCCAGCACAGCGACAGGGGAGCCTCAGCCCCAGCATTTT
V gene: TRBV18; D gene: TRBD2; J gene: TRBJ2-7; clone size: many; CDR3 protein: CASSPRREGSEQYF; CDR3 DNA: TGTGCCAGCTCACCACGGCGGGAGGGCAGCGAGCAGTACTTC
V gene: TRBV19; D gene: TRBD1; J gene: TRBJ1-1; clone size: .; CDR3 protein: CASSVAVLGQGRTEAFF; CDR3 DNA: TGTGCCAGTAGTGTCGCAGTGCTAGGACAGGGGCGAACTGAAGCTTTCTTT
V gene: TRBV5-1; D gene: .; J gene: TRBJ2-7; clone size: many; CDR3 protein: CASSLSGTRSSYEQYF; CDR3 DNA: TGTGCCAGCAGCTTGTCCGGGACCCGAAGCTCCTACGAGCAGTACTTC
V gene: TRBV7-9; D gene: .; J gene: TRBJ2-7; clone size: .; CDR3 protein: CASSLGSGPPTDEQYF; CDR3 DNA: TGTGCCAGCAGCTTAGGGTCTGGACCCCCGACCGACGAGCAGTACTTC
V gene: TRBV15; D gene: .; J gene: TRBJ2-1; clone size: few; CDR3 protein: CATSRGQRAYNEQFF; CDR3 DNA: TGTGCCACCAGCAGAGGCCAGCGGGCATACAATGAGCAGTTCTTC
V gene: TRBV7-9; D gene: .; J gene: TRBJ2-3; clone size: many; CDR3 protein: CASSPTGTFSTDTQYF; CDR3 DNA: TGTGCCAGCAGCCCAACCGGGACGTTTAGCACAGATACGCAGTATTTT
V gene: TRBV11-2; D gene: .; J gene: TRBJ2-7; clone size: many; CDR3 protein: CASSSYRRTDSYEQYF; CDR3 DNA: TGTGCCAGCAGCTCGTATCGGCGCACAGACTCCTACGAGCAGTACTTC
V gene: TRBV5-5; D gene: .; J gene: TRBJ1-2; clone size: .; CDR3 protein: CASSLVVRAANYGYTF; CDR3 DNA: TGTGCCAGCAGCTTAGTTGTCAGGGCAGCTAACTATGGCTACACCTTC
V gene: TRBV7-2; D gene: TRBD2; J gene: TRBJ2-7; clone size: .; CDR3 protein: CASSLGPGGSWNEQYF; CDR3 DNA: TGTGCCAGCAGCTTAGGACCTGGCGGGAGTTGGAACGAGCAGTACTTC
V gene: TRBV5-1; D gene: .; J gene: TRBJ1-4; clone size: many; CDR3 protein: CASSWGGNEKLFF; CDR3 DNA: TGCGCCAGCAGCTGGGGAGGAAACGAAAAACTGTTTTTT
V gene: TRBV9; D gene: TRBD2; J gene: TRBJ2-1; clone size: many; CDR3 protein: CASTESGRPGEQFF; CDR3 DNA: TGTGCCAGCACCGAAAGCGGGAGGCCTGGGGAGCAGTTCTTC
V gene: TRBV7-6; D gene: TRBD1; J gene: TRBJ2-7; clone size: many; CDR3 protein: CASSPVGGQGYYEQYF; CDR3 DNA: TGTGCCAGCAGCCCCGTCGGGGGACAGGGATACTACGAGCAGTACTTC
V gene: TRBV24-1; D gene: TRBD1; J gene: TRBJ2-5; clone size: many; CDR3 protein: CATSAMTGVKETQYF; CDR3 DNA: TGTGCCACCAGTGCCATGACAGGGGTTAAAGAGACCCAGTACTTC
V gene: TRBV12-3/TRBV12-4; D gene: .; J gene: TRBJ2-1; clone size: many; CDR3 protein: CASSVRQTSSYNEQFF; CDR3 DNA: TGTGCCAGCAGTGTCCGACAGACGAGCTCCTACAATGAGCAGTTCTTC
V gene: TRBV6-2/TRBV6-3; D gene: .; J gene: TRBJ2-3; clone size: many; CDR3 protein: CASSVSRGLPDTQYF; CDR3 DNA: TGTGCCAGCAGTGTCTCTCGAGGTCTACCAGATACGCAGTATTTT
V gene: TRBV7-9; D gene: .; J gene: TRBJ1-6; clone size: .; CDR3 protein: CASSLAGGGYSPLHF; CDR3 DNA: TGTGCCAGCAGCTTAGCCGGGGGAGGTTATTCACCCCTCCACTTT
V gene: TRBV2; D gene: .; J gene: TRBJ2-1; clone size: many; CDR3 protein: CATRATLAGHNEQFF; CDR3 DNA: TGTGCCACCCGGGCGACATTGGCAGGGCACAATGAGCAGTTCTTC
V gene: TRBV30; D gene: TRBD1; J gene: TRBJ1-2; clone size: .; CDR3 protein: CAWNIGGRAGYTF; CDR3 DNA: TGTGCCTGGAACATAGGGGGCAGGGCTGGCTACACCTTC
V gene: TRBV6-2/TRBV6-3; D gene: TRBD2; J gene: TRBJ2-1; clone size: many; CDR3 protein: CASNLAGILDNEQFF; CDR3 DNA: TGTGCCAGCAATTTAGCGGGTATTCTTGACAATGAGCAGTTCTTC
V gene: TRBV28; D gene: TRBD1; J gene: TRBJ2-1; clone size: .; CDR3 protein: CASRRQGAGEQFF; CDR3 DNA: TGTGCCAGCAGACGACAGGGGGCGGGTGAGCAGTTCTTC
V gene: TRBV6-2/TRBV6-3; D gene: .; J gene: TRBJ2-1; clone size: many; CDR3 protein: CASSYDGGPGNEQFF; CDR3 DNA: TGTGCCAGCAGTTACGACGGAGGGCCGGGTAATGAGCAGTTCTTC
V gene: TRBV20-1; D gene: TRBD1; J gene: TRBJ1-1; clone size: many; CDR3 protein: CSALGTGSTEAFF; CDR3 DNA: TGCAGTGCTCTAGGGACAGGAAGCACTGAAGCTTTCTTT
V gene: TRBV18; D gene: TRBD1; J gene: TRBJ2-5; clone size: .; CDR3 protein: CASSPGQGSQETQYF; CDR3 DNA: TGTGCCAGCTCACCGGGACAGGGAAGCCAAGAGACCCAGTACTTC
V gene: TRBV5-6; D gene: .; J gene: TRBJ2-3; clone size: .; CDR3 protein: CASSPGPGILTDTQYF; CDR3 DNA: TGTGCCAGCAGCCCTGGACCAGGGATTCTCACAGATACGCAGTATTTT
V gene: TRBV29-1; D gene: .; J gene: TRBJ2-7; clone size: many; CDR3 protein: CSVVFEVEQYF; CDR3 DNA: TGCAGCGTTGTGTTTGAGGTCGAGCAGTACTTC
V gene: TRBV4-3; D gene: TRBD1; J gene: TRBJ2-7; clone size: .; CDR3 protein: CASSQGLRDRIYQWGKTFEQYF; CDR3 DNA: TGCGCCAGCAGCCAAGGCCTTCGGGACAGGATATATCAGTGGGGCAAAACTTTCGAGCAGTACTTC
V gene: TRBV19; D gene: .; J gene: TRBJ1-5; clone size: .; CDR3 protein: CASSIGYRVLNQPQHF; CDR3 DNA: TGTGCCAGTAGTATAGGGTACCGGGTTCTCAATCAGCCCCAGCATTTT
V gene: TRBV2; D gene: .; J gene: TRBJ2-7; clone size: many; CDR3 protein: CASRGAGPRF; CDR3 DNA: TGTGCCAGCAGAGGGGCCGGGCCGAGATTC
V gene: TRBV6-2/TRBV6-3; D gene: TRBD1; J gene: TRBJ1-5; clone size: few; CDR3 protein: CASSYRQGYNQPQHF; CDR3 DNA: TGTGCCAGCAGTTACCGACAGGGCTACAATCAGCCCCAGCATTTT